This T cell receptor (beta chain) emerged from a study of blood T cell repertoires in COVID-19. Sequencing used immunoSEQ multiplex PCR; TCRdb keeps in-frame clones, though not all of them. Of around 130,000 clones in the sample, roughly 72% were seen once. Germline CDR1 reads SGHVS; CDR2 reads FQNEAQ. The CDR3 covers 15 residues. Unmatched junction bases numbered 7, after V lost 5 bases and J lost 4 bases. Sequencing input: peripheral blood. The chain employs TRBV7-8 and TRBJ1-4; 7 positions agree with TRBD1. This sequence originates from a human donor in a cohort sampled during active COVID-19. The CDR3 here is CASSGWDSLNEKLFF. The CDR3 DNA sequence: TGTGCCAGCAGCGGGTGGGACAGCCTTAATGAAAAACTGTTTTTT.